The sequence of this TCR beta chain was determined in a study of shared clonotypes between healthy human individuals. Turning to the study itself: Plates per donor: three CD4 naive, three CD4 memory, two CD8 naive, one CD8 memory.

TCRdb's copy holds only in-frame clones and misses some; the assay was immunoSEQ multiplex PCR. The table shows fewer than 850,000 clones, with about two thirds occurring only once. The sequence came from a woman in her 30s in good health. The sample taken for sequencing was memory CD4+ T cells sorted from blood. Noted subset: CD45RA-negative fraction.

The CDR3 region is CASSRQQGFSEQYF. The CDR3 nucleotides read TGTGCCAGCAGCCGTCAACAGGGTTTTAGCGAGCAGTACTTC. The V call is TRBV5-6, the J call TRBJ2-7; D is perhaps TRBD1 (6 bases). Germline V lookup: CDR1 SGHDT, CDR2 YYEEEE. V was shortened by 4 bases and J by 6 bases, with 17 bases between the two germline ends. This CDR3 contains 14 residues. The full variable domain, its missing parts supplied by reference TRBV5-6 and TRBJ2-7, is DAGVTQSPTHLIKTRGQQVTLRCSPKSGHDTVSWYQQALGQGPQFIFQYYEEEERQRGNFPDRFSGHQFPNYSSELNVNALLLGDSALYLCASSRQQGFSEQYFGPGTRLTVT.